The clone carrying this T cell receptor (beta chain) came up a few times. The data originate from a study of molecular identifiers for immune sequencing clone quantification. Germline V gene data show CDR1 as SGHVS and CDR2 as FNYEAQ. The CDR3 covers 16 residues. The V and J ends lost 5 bases and 2 bases respectively, with 16 bases between them. Preparation of the bulk TCR libraries relied on previously described methods and listed TCR primers. TCRdb processed the PCR reads anew with MiXCR; each CDR3 protein has one entry. The sample consists of approximately 97,000 distinct CDR3 sequences, approximately 24% of them appearing once.

Sample: naive CD8+ T cells from blood, with Jurkat cell RNA spiked in. Stated subset: FACS-sorted CD8+CD4-CCR7+CD45RA+ naive T cells. J is TRBJ2-1 and V is TRBV7-6, with D perhaps matching TRBD2 (6 bases). The receptor comes from a human donor in good health. Some libraries in this study had Jurkat cell RNA spiked in. The DNA for the CDR3 is TGTGCCAGCAGCGGTCCCTCTAGCGACCCCTACAATGAGCAGTTCTTC. This translates into CASSGPSSDPYNEQFF.